The 28 T cell receptor beta chains listed next were all sequenced from one sample in a study of OX40 agonist ivuxolimab in advanced cancers. Clones were sequenced by immunoSEQ multiplex PCR, and TCRdb holds only the in-frame ones, with some missing. The data show tens of thousands of clones, about 85% seen once. Sequences were derived from CD4+ or CD8+ T cells sorted from blood, sampled in a trial of the OX40 agonist ivuxolimab. These receptors came from an adult with an advanced solid tumor such as melanoma, head and neck, liver or kidney cancer.

CDR3 amino acids: CASSYLSTPTYEQYF. For the CDR3, the DNA is TGTGCCAGCAGCTACCTCTCCACCCCTACCTACGAGCAGTACTTC. This chain links TRBV7-2 with TRBJ2-5; D ambiguous. The closer fit of TRBJ2-7 to the DNA end suggests the J call may be wrong. CDR3 length: 15 residues. Germline assignment: CDR1 SGHTA and CDR2 FQGNSA.

The chain is built from TRBV2 and TRBJ2-2; 14 nucleotides agree with TRBD2. Germline CDR1 SNHLY, CDR2 FYNNEI. Losses at the gene ends were 8 bases for V and 5 bases for J; bases not matched to a gene: 7. The CDR3 has 16 residues. CDR3 protein: CASHGLAGGGTGELFF. The CDR3 coding sequence is TGTGCCAGCCACGGACTAGCGGGAGGTGGGACCGGGGAGCTGTTTTTT.

V and J are TRBV5-5 and TRBJ2-7; D ambiguous. The length of the CDR3 is 14 residues. Germline loops: CDR1 SGHKS, CDR2 YYEKEE (reference sequence). V lost 3 bases to trimming and J lost 3 bases, with 13 bases between them. The CDR3 nucleotides are TGTGCCAGCAGCTCAGGCGTTTCTCTCTACGAGCAGTACTTC. Its protein product is CASSSGVSLYEQYF.

A single count supports this clone. Written as DNA, the CDR3 is TGTGCCATCAGCAGAGGAGGGGGGCCGGGGGAGACCCAGTACTTC. Its protein product is CAISRGGGPGETQYF. This chain connects TRBV10-3 to TRBJ2-5; D possibly matches TRBD1 or TRBD2 (6 bases each). The CDR3 consists of 15 residues. Germline assignment: CDR1 ENHRY and CDR2 SYGVKD. Between the trimmed V and J ends, which lost 6 bases and 5 bases, there was a span of 19 bases.

The gene calls are TRBV11-2 and TRBJ2-1; 11 positions match TRBD2. The germline gives CDR1 SGHAT, CDR2 FQNNGV. This CDR3 is built from 15 residues. Trimming cost V 5 bases and J 7 bases; bases outside gene matches: 7. In DNA, the CDR3 is TGTGCCAGCAGCGCAACTAGCGGGAGTGGTAATGAGCAGTTCTTC. This sequence encodes CASSATSGSGNEQFF.

In this sample, this clone turned up a few times. The chain joins TRBV4-1 to TRBJ2-7, with D perhaps TRBD2 (5 bases). The CDR3 extends over 15 amino acids. Germline-derived CDR1 and CDR2 are MGHRA and YSYEKL. Trimming took 3 bases from V and 3 from J, leaving 15 bases between them. CDR3 region: CASSHPGRRHYEQYF. The CDR3 DNA is TGCGCCAGCAGCCACCCTGGGAGACGCCACTACGAGCAGTACTTC.

This rearrangement joins TRBV12-5 to TRBJ2-1; 10 nucleotides agree with TRBD1. With V trimmed by 5 bases and J by 4 bases, 5 bases remained unmatched. CDR3 size: 15 residues. The germline V gene encodes CDR1 LGHNT and CDR2 FRNRAP. CDR3 DNA sequence: TGTGCTAGTGGTCCCGGGACAGGGGTATACAATGAGCAGTTCTTC. Translation gives CASGPGTGVYNEQFF.

This clone was observed a few times. Written as DNA, the CDR3 is TGTGCCAGCAGCCGTACAGGGGAGGGGAGTGGAGCTTTCTTT. Protein: CASSRTGEGSGAFF. The rearrangement uses TRBV28 and TRBJ1-1; 7 bases agree with TRBD1. Germline CDR1 is MDHEN and CDR2 is SYDVKM. CDR3 length: 14 amino acids. With 6 bases clipped from V and 10 bases from J, the junction kept 14 bases outside the gene matches.

The V and J genes are TRBV7-8 and TRBJ2-7; D may be TRBD2 (6 bases). The CDR3 length is 19 residues. Trimming pared 2 bases from V and 5 bases from J, leaving 28 bases between. Germline-derived CDR1 and CDR2 are SGHVS and FQNEAQ. CDR3 sequence: CASSLRREIRQRNVDEQYF. The CDR3 DNA reads TGTGCCAGCAGCTTAAGGAGGGAGATCCGGCAGAGAAACGTCGACGAGCAGTACTTC.

The chain uses TRBV18 and TRBJ1-2; TRBD1 matches 8 bases. After removal of 1 base from V and 3 bases from J, the junction contained 4 bases not matched to a gene. The V gene's germline CDR1 is KGHSH and CDR2 LQKENI. There are 15 residues in the CDR3. In nucleotides, the CDR3 is TGTGCCAGCTCACCACGGGCAGGGGGCGACTATGGCTACACCTTC. Protein: CASSPRAGGDYGYTF.

The gene calls are TRBV28 and TRBJ2-1, with a tentative D call TRBD2 (6 bases). Germline assignment: CDR1 MDHEN and CDR2 SYDVKM. With 2 bases removed from V and 3 bases from J, the gap between germline ends came to 11 bases. The CDR3 consists of 15 residues. The CDR3 sequence: CASSLRAGFYNEQFF. The CDR3 DNA follows: TGTGCCAGCAGTTTACGGGCGGGGTTCTACAATGAGCAGTTCTTC.

This clone has just a few counts. The chain employs TRBV5-1 and TRBJ2-3; perhaps D is TRBD1 or TRBD2 (5 bases each). The CDR3 sequence is 14 residues long. CDR1 is SGHRS, CDR2 YFSETQ, per germline. The V gene lost 0 bases and the J gene lost 5 bases, with 10 bases spanning the gap. CDR3 coding DNA: TGCGCCAGCAGCTTGGGTTGGGGGATAGATACGCAGTATTTT. This encodes CASSLGWGIDTQYF.

This rearrangement joins TRBV10-3 to TRBJ2-5, with D hard to call. The length of the CDR3 is 15 residues. Trimming took off 4 bases at V and 1 base at J, with 13 bases between the two ends. Germline V gene sequence: CDR1 ENHRY, CDR2 SYGVKD. The CDR3 sequence is CAISVGSRTQETQYF. CDR3 nucleotide sequence: TGTGCCATCAGTGTAGGTAGCAGGACCCAAGAGACCCAGTACTTC.

This clone was picked up a small number of times. This CDR3 is CASSDQREGQEFF. CDR3 nucleotides: TGCGCCAGCAGTGATCAGCGGGAGGGCCAGGAGTTCTTC. The chain recombines TRBV10-1 with TRBJ2-1, with TRBD2 matching 10 bases. The germline CDR1 and CDR2 sequences are WNHNN and SYGVQD (reference sequence). The CDR3 is made up of 13 amino acids. V trimming: 3 bases; J trimming: 14 bases; junction bases outside the gene matches: 7.

This chain uses TRBV6-5 with TRBJ1-6, with D possibly TRBD1 on 6 matching bases. Between the trimmed V and J ends, which lost 5 bases and 7 bases, there was a span of 12 bases. The CDR3 consists of 14 residues. CDR1 is MNHEY and CDR2 is SVGAGI in the germline V gene. CDR3 protein: CASSPDRWNSPLHF. CDR3 coding DNA: TGTGCCAGCAGTCCAGACAGGTGGAATTCACCCCTCCACTTT.

The J gene is TRBJ2-5, the V gene TRBV5-1; TRBD2 matches 12 bases. Losses at the gene ends were 4 bases for V and 4 bases for J; bases not matched to a gene: 5. Germline V gene sequence: CDR1 SGHRS, CDR2 YFSETQ. CDR3 length: 15 amino acids. The CDR3 DNA sequence: TGCGCCAGCAGCACGACTAGCGGGAGAGGAGAGACCCAGTACTTC. It specifies CASSTTSGRGETQYF.

The genes are TRBV5-4 and TRBJ2-7; D unclear. The CDR3 is made up of 17 amino acids. Germline V gene data show CDR1 as SGHNT and CDR2 as YYREEE (reference sequence). Trimming left V 0 bases short and J 0 bases short, with 16 bases between. The CDR3 DNA is TGTGCCAGCAGCTTGGATATCGCGAGCACAAGCTCCTACGAGCAGTACTTC. It is translated as CASSLDIASTSSYEQYF.

The chain joins TRBV29-1 to TRBJ1-2, with 7 bases fitting TRBD1. Germline CDR1 is SQVTM and CDR2 is ANQGSEA. The ends lost 3 bases at V and 1 base at J; junction bases unmatched: 2. This CDR3 has 13 residues. The CDR3: CSVEQGVNYGYTF. CDR3 bases: TGCAGCGTTGAGCAGGGGGTTAACTATGGCTACACCTTC.

The genes are TRBV30 and TRBJ2-3; possibly TRBD1 for D (6 bases). This CDR3 has 15 residues. Looked up from germline, CDR1 is GTSNPN and CDR2 is SVGIG (reference sequence). V was cut by 2 bases and J by 2 bases, with 14 bases left in between. The DNA for the CDR3 is TGTGCCTGGAGTTCTTGGGGGCGTCACACAGATACGCAGTATTTT. Translating gives CAWSSWGRHTDTQYF.

V gene TRBV11-3 combines with J gene TRBJ2-7; the D gene could be TRBD1 or TRBD2 (5 bases each). The CDR3 sequence is 15 residues long. Germline CDR1 and CDR2: SGHNT and YENEEA. Trimming shortened V by 0 bases and J by 0 bases, and 9 bases separated the two germline ends. The CDR3 DNA sequence: TGTGCCAGCAGCTTAGATTACGGGGCCTCCTACGAGCAGTACTTC. It encodes CASSLDYGASYEQYF.

The CDR3 spells CASSWTGGTYEQYF. Here the CDR3 DNA reads TGTGCCAGCAGTTGGACAGGGGGGACCTACGAGCAGTACTTC. The J gene is TRBJ2-7, the V gene TRBV6-1; the match to TRBD1 covers 10 bases. J lost 2 bases, V lost 5 bases, and 3 bases had no gene match. Germline V gene data show CDR1 as MNHNS and CDR2 as SASEGT. This CDR3 is 14 amino acids long.

The CDR3 bases are TGCGCCAGCAGCCTCTGGGGCTCCGTCGAAGAGACCCAGTACTTC. Its protein product is CASSLWGSVEETQYF. V and J are TRBV5-1 and TRBJ2-5; D is perhaps TRBD1 (5 bases). The V and J ends lost 4 bases and 3 bases respectively, with 16 bases between them. From germline, CDR1 is SGHRS and CDR2 YFSETQ. The CDR3 is 15 amino acids.

The chain employs TRBV7-6 and TRBJ2-1; tentative D call: TRBD2 (7 bases). Germline CDR1 SGHVS, CDR2 FNYEAQ. The ends were cut back, 4 bases at V and 10 bases at J, with 20 bases in the middle. CDR3 length: 15 residues. For the CDR3, the DNA is TGTGCCAGCAGCTACCTAGCGGACAGTAGGAAGGAGCAGTTCTTC. Its translation is CASSYLADSRKEQFF.

The V call is TRBV19, the J call TRBJ2-3, with a possible D match to TRBD1 (5 bases). The V gene's germline CDR1 is LNHDA and CDR2 SQIVND (reference sequence). V was clipped by 4 bases and J by 1 base, with 15 bases between them. The CDR3 is 16 amino acids. CDR3 bases: TGTGCCAGTAGTAGTCTAACACAGGCCCGCACAGATACGCAGTATTTT. Its protein product is CASSSLTQARTDTQYF.

This clone turned up a few times. The rearrangement uses TRBV4-2 and TRBJ2-5, with D possibly TRBD2 on 6 matching bases. Looked up from germline, CDR1 is LGHNA and CDR2 is YNFKEQ. V dropped 4 bases and J dropped 4 bases, with 13 bases sitting between them. The CDR3 totals 14 residues. Here the CDR3 reads CASSPGGDGETQYF. The CDR3 DNA reads as TGTGCCAGCAGCCCCGGAGGGGATGGAGAGACCCAGTACTTC.

The chain recombines TRBV5-1 with TRBJ2-7; unclear D gene. Trimming took 3 bases from V and 6 from J, leaving 13 bases between them. The CDR3 is made up of 13 amino acids. Germline loops: CDR1 SGHRS, CDR2 YFSETQ. The CDR3, as DNA: TGCGCCAGCAGCTCCCTGCCAGGCCGCGAGCAGTACTTC. Translating gives CASSSLPGREQYF.

The CDR3 here is CASSQPPGRTAKGYTF. The CDR3 DNA sequence: TGCGCCAGCAGCCAACCCCCAGGGCGGACAGCGAAGGGCTACACCTTC. This rearrangement joins TRBV4-1 to TRBJ1-2, with D possibly matching TRBD1 (6 bases). Germline lookup yields CDR1 MGHRA and CDR2 YSYEKL. Trimming took off 2 bases at V and 8 bases at J, with 21 bases between the two ends. The CDR3 length is 16 residues.

V usage is TRBV5-1 and J usage is TRBJ2-5; 7 bases map to TRBD2. Trimming cost V 3 bases and J 4 bases; bases outside gene matches: 12. CDR1 and CDR2 from the germline V gene are SGHRS and YFSETQ. The CDR3 runs 16 residues. CDR3 sequence (DNA): TGCGCCAGCAGCTCCGGACTAGTTTCTGGCGGAGAGACCCAGTACTTC. This sequence encodes CASSSGLVSGGETQYF.